The subject of this entry is one TCR beta chain. Here immunoSEQ multiplex PCR was the method, and the copy in TCRdb shows in-frame clones only, minus some. The sample has roughly 150,000 clones; around 93% are singletons. These data are taken from a study of T cell responses to AZD1222 COVID-19 vaccine. The CDR3 is 13 residues long. V was cut by 5 bases and J by 4 bases, with 12 bases left in between. Looked up from germline, CDR1 is GTSNPN and CDR2 is SVGIG (reference sequence). The V gene is TRBV30, the J gene TRBJ2-1, with D perhaps TRBD1 or TRBD2 (5 bases each). The source was peripheral blood, collected on day 0 of AZD1222 vaccination. The receptor's source is an adult in good health. The CDR3 is CAWAGTSYNEQFF. The DNA of the CDR3 is TGTGCCTGGGCCGGGACCTCGTACAATGAGCAGTTCTTC. The entire variable domain, with the rest obtained from reference TRBV30 and TRBJ2-1, is as follows: SQTIHQWPATLVQPVGSPLSLECTVEGTSNPNLYWYRQAAGRGLQLLFYSVGIGQISSEVPQNLSASRPQDRQFILSSKKLLLSDSGFYLCAWAGTSYNEQFFGPGTRLTVL.